The 12 T cell receptor beta chains below were found in one sample sequenced in a study of OX40 agonist ivuxolimab in advanced cancers. Produced via immunoSEQ multiplex PCR; TCRdb's table is partial and in-frame only. The data hold about 55,000 clones, with around 85% observed a single time. Sequenced here: CD4+ or CD8+ T cells sorted from blood, sampled in a trial of the OX40 agonist ivuxolimab. These receptors were collected from an adult with an advanced solid tumor such as melanoma, head and neck, liver or kidney cancer.

This clone was detected once. The chain employs TRBV7-9 and TRBJ2-1; TRBD2 agrees at 10 bases. Germline assignment: CDR1 SEHNR and CDR2 FQNEAQ (reference sequence). The CDR3 has 14 residues. DNA for the CDR3: TGTGCTAGCGGGGGGCCCCGATTCTACAATGAGCAGTTCTTC. Encoded protein: CASGGPRFYNEQFF.

A single count supports this clone. This chain connects TRBV7-6 to TRBJ1-1; 8 positions agree with TRBD1. This CDR3 is 15 amino acids long. The J segment lost 3 bases and the V segment lost 4 bases, leaving 7 bases of the junction unmatched. The V gene's germline CDR1 is SGHVS and CDR2 FNYEAQ. The CDR3 sequence is CASSSSTGVDTEAFF. The CDR3 DNA is TGTGCCAGCAGCTCATCGACAGGGGTGGACACTGAAGCTTTCTTT.

The chain carries TRBV7-9 and TRBJ1-1; tentative D call: TRBD1 (5 bases). CDR3 length: 14 amino acids. The V end was cut by 3 bases, the J end by 1 base, with 9 bases between. From germline, CDR1 is SEHNR and CDR2 FQNEAQ (reference sequence). In nucleotides, the CDR3 is TGTGCCAGCAGCTTTATGGACACGAACACTGAAGCTTTCTTT. Its translation is CASSFMDTNTEAFF. The full variable domain, with the rest looked up from reference TRBV7-9 and TRBJ1-1, is DTGVSQNPRHKITKRGQNVTFRCDPISEHNRLYWYRQTLGQGPEFLTYFQNEAQLEKSRLLSDRFSAERPKGSFSTLEIQRTEQGDSAMYLCASSFMDTNTEAFFGQGTRLTVV.

The V and J genes are TRBV4-1 and TRBJ2-1; no definite D call. Germline V gene data show CDR1 as MGHRA and CDR2 as YSYEKL. Trimming pared 1 base from V and 1 base from J, leaving 5 bases between. This CDR3 is built from 14 residues. CDR3 bases: TGCGCCAGCAGCCAAGGTCCTTCCTACAATGAGCAGTTCTTC. Translation gives CASSQGPSYNEQFF.

The V gene is TRBV7-3, the J gene TRBJ2-1; D uncertain. CDR1 is SGHTA and CDR2 is FQGTGA in the germline V gene. CDR3 size: 12 residues. The V end lost 4 bases, the J end lost 6 bases, and 7 bases lay between the germline ends. CDR3 sequence reads: CASSYGGNEQFF. The CDR3 nucleotides are TGTGCCAGCAGCTACGGTGGCAATGAGCAGTTCTTC.

This chain connects TRBV7-3 to TRBJ1-1; D gene ambiguous. Germline V gene sequence: CDR1 SGHTA, CDR2 FQGTGA. CDR3 size: 13 residues. The germline V and J ends were trimmed by 1 base and 6 bases, with 9 bases remaining between them. The CDR3 sequence: CASSLMGVAEAFF. CDR3 coding DNA: TGTGCCAGCAGCTTAATGGGAGTCGCTGAAGCTTTCTTT.

CDR3 nucleotides: TGTGCCAGCAGTCCCACAGGGGCCTTGAGGGATACGCAGTATTTT. Its translation is CASSPTGALRDTQYF. The V gene is TRBV6-1, the J gene TRBJ2-3; 7 bases align to TRBD1. The germline V gene has CDR1 MNHNS and CDR2 SASEGT. The CDR3 contains 15 residues. The junction had 11 bases not matched to a gene; V was cut back by 5 bases and J by 6 bases.

Note on this clone: One junction end disagrees with the germline gene, perhaps due to a read error. V usage is TRBV13 and J usage is TRBJ1-1; weak D call: TRBD1 (5 bases). The CDR3 length is 14 residues. Germline V gives CDR1 PRHDT, CDR2 FYEKMQ (reference sequence). CDR3: CASREGTTFAEAFF. Here the CDR3 DNA reads TGTGCCAGCAGGGAAGGGACCACTTTTGCTGAGGCTTTCTTT.

The chain combines TRBV5-4 with TRBJ1-1, with TRBD1 matching over 7 bases. The trim removed 4 bases at V and 1 base at J, leaving 7 bases unmatched. Germline CDR1 reads SGHNT; CDR2 reads YYREEE (reference sequence). The CDR3 contains 15 residues. The CDR3 here is CASSQDRDPNTEAFF. CDR3 sequence (DNA): TGTGCCAGCAGCCAAGACAGGGATCCGAACACTGAAGCTTTCTTT.

As DNA, the CDR3 is TGTGCCAGTGGAAGGGCTAGCTCCTACGAGCAGTACTTC. Its translation: CASGRASSYEQYF. The V call is TRBV19, the J call TRBJ2-7; D is undetermined. V lost 8 bases and J lost 0, with 11 bases in between. CDR1 LNHDA and CDR2 SQIVND come from the germline V gene (reference sequence). CDR3 length: 13 residues.

Points on this clone: The limits of the CDR3 on the DNA are not certain, so only TCRdb's listed CDR3 is given. This sequence joins TRBV6-6 and TRBJ1-2. With termini counted, the CDR3 has 15 amino acids. Germline CDR1 is MNHNY and CDR2 is SVGAGI (reference sequence). The CDR3 sequence is CASSSSGGTMYGYTF.

This rearrangement joins TRBV5-6 to TRBJ1-5; TRBD1 aligns across 7 bases. The CDR3 covers 16 residues. Germline trimming cut 4 bases from V and 0 bases from J; bases unmatched to any gene: 7. Germline CDR1 SGHDT, CDR2 YYEEEE. The CDR3 is CASSLRTGYSNQPQHF. For the CDR3, the DNA is TGTGCCAGCAGCCTGAGGACAGGTTATAGCAATCAGCCCCAGCATTTT. Complete variable domain (other parts from reference TRBV5-6 and TRBJ1-5): DAGVTQSPTHLIKTRGQQVTLRCSPKSGHDTVSWYQQALGQGPQFIFQYYEEEERQRGNFPDRFSGHQFPNYSSELNVNALLLGDSALYLCASSLRTGYSNQPQHFGDGTRLSIL.